This record looks at one TCR beta chain sequence and its context. Its antigen is undetermined. PCR involved 60 Vbeta and 13 Jbeta primers. In the authors' methods: In a later analysis, of 79 million or so unique beta chains, around 9.9 million appeared in at least two donors. Here immunoSEQ multiplex PCR was the method, and the copy in TCRdb shows in-frame clones only, minus some. Clone size and the V and J calls come from that table; the DNA yielded D and trimming. The repertoire includes 64,000 or so clones, over 75% of them detected once, and around 10% sits in the top ten. This record comes from a study of cytomegalovirus exposure and HLA in healthy donors. Study observations and caveats: As was reported, the classifier diagnosed cytomegalovirus status with high specificity and sensitivity. Productive rates of about 87% or about 30% were seen for most TCR beta V segments in an earlier analysis. Another analysis was done later, and it associated roughly 15,000 TCR beta sequences with HLA alleles at 0.05 false discovery rate.

Germline assignment: CDR1 MDHEN and CDR2 SYDVKM. CDR3 size: 13 residues. V was trimmed by 9 bases and J by 0 bases, leaving 11 bases between them. This TCR derives from a female donor in good health and CMV-seronegative. Sequenced: PBMCs. The chain links TRBV28 to TRBJ1-1; weak D call: TRBD1 (6 bases). The CDR3 DNA is TGTGCCAGTAAGGGGGGGATGAACACTGAAGCTTTCTTT. Translated: CASKGGMNTEAFF.